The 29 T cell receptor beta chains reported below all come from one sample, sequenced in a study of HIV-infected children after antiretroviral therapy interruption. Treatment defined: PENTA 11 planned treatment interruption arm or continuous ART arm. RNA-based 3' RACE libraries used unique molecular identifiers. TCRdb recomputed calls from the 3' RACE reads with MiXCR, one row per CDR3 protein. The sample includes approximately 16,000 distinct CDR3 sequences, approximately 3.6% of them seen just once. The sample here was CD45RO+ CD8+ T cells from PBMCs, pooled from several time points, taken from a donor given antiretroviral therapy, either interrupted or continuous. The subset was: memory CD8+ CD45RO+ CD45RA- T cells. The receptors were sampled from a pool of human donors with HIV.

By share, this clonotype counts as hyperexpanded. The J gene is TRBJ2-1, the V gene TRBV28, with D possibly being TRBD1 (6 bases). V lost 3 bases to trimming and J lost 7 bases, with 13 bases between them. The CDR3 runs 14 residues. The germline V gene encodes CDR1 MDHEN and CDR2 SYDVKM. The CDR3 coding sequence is TGTGCCAGCAGTTTTCGGACAGTCGGGAATGAGCAGTTCTTC. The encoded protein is CASSFRTVGNEQFF.

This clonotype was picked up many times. The CDR3 DNA follows: TGTGCCAGCAGCGCTAAGGGCGGATGCAATGAGCAGTTCTTC. Encoded protein: CASSAKGGCNEQFF. The chain joins TRBV21-1 to TRBJ2-1; the table's D call TRBD1 went unverified against the DNA. TRBV21-1 is deemed a pseudogene. The CDR3 is 14 residues long.

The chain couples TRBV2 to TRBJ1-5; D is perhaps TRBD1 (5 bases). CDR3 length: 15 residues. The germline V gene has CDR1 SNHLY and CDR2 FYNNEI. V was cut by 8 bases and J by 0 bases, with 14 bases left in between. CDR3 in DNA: TGTGCCAGCGTCCGTGGGGGGTCTAGCAATCAGCCCCAGCATTTT. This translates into CASVRGGSSNQPQHF.

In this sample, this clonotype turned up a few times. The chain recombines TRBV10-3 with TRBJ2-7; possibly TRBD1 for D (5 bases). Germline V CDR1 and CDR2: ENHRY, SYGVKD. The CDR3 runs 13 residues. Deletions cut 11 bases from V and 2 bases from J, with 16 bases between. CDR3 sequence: CAGSEKGPYEQYF. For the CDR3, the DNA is TGTGCCGGATCAGAGAAGGGGCCCTACGAGCAGTACTTC.

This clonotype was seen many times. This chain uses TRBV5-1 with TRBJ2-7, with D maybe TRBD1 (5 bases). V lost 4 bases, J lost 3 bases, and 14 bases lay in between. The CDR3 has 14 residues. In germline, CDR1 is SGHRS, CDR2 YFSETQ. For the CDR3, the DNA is TGCGCCAGCAGCCCAGGTCAGGGATACTACGAGCAGTACTTC. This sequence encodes CASSPGQGYYEQYF. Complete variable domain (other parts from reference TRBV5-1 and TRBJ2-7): KAGVTQTPRYLIKTRGQQVTLSCSPISGHRSVSWYQQTPGQGLQFLFEYFSETQRNKGNFPGRFSGRQFSNSRSEMNVSTLELGDSALYLCASSPGQGYYEQYFGPGTRLTVT.

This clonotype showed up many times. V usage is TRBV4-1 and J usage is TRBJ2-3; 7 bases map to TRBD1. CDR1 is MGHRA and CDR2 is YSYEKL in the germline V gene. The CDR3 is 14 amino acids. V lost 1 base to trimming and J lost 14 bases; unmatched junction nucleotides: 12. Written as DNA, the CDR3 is TGCGCCAGCAGCCAAGGACCCGGCCAGGGGGATAGGTATTTT. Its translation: CASSQGPGQGDRYF.

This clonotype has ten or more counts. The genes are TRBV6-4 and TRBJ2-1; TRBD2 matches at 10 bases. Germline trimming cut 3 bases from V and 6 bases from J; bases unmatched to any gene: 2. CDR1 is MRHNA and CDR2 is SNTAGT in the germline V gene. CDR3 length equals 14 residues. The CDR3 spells CASSEAGGPNEQFF. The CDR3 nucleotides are TGTGCCAGCAGTGAAGCGGGAGGGCCCAATGAGCAGTTCTTC.

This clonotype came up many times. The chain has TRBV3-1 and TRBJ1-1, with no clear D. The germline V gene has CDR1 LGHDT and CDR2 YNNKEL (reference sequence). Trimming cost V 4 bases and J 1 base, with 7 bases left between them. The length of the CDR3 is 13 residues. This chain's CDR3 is CASSLTGNTEAFF. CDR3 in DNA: TGTGCCAGCAGCCTCACCGGGAACACTGAAGCTTTCTTT. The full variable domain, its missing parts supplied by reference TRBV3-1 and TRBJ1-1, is DTAVSQTPKYLVTQMGNDKSIKCEQNLGHDTMYWYKQDSKKFLKIMFSYNNKELIINETVPNRFSPKSPDKAHLNLHINSLELGDSAVYFCASSLTGNTEAFFGQGTRLTVV.

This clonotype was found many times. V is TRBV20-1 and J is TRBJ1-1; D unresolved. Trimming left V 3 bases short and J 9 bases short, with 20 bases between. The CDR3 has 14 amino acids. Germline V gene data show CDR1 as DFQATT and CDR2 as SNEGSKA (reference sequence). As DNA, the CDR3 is TGCAGTGCTAGGCGGCTTCGACCCATTAGTAAAGCTTTCTTT. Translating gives CSARRLRPISKAFF.

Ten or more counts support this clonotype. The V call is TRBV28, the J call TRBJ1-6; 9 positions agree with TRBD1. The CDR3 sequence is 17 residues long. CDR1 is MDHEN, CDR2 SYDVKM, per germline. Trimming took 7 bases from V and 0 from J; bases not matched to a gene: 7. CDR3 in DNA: TGTGCCAGCACCGGACAGGGGCGGAGCTCCTATAATTCACCCCTCCACTTT. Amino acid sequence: CASTGQGRSSYNSPLHF.

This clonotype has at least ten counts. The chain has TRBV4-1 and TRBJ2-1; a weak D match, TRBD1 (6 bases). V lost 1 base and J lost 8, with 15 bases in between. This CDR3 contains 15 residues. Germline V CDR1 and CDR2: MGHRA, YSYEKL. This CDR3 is CASSQANRAIDEQFF. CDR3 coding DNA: TGCGCCAGCAGCCAAGCCAACAGGGCGATCGATGAGCAGTTCTTC.

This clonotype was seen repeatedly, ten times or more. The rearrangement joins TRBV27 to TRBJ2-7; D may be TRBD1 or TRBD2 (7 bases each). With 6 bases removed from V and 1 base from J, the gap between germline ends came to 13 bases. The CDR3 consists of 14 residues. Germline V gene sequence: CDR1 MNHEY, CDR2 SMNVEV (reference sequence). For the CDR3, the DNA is TGTGCCAGCAGCAGACAGGGAGGGTCCTACGAGCAGTACTTC. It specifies CASSRQGGSYEQYF.

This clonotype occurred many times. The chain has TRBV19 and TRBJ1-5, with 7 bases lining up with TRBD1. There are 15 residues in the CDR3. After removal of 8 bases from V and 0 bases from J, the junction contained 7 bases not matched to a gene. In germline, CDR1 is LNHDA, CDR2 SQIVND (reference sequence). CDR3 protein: CASSGTAHSNQPQHF. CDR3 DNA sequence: TGTGCCAGTTCCGGGACAGCGCATAGCAATCAGCCCCAGCATTTT.

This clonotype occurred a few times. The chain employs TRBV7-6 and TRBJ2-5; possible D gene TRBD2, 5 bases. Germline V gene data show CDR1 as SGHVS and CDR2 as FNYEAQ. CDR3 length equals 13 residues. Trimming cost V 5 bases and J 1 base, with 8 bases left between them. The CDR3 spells CASSPRVQETQYF. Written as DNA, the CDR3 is TGTGCCAGCAGCCCGCGGGTCCAAGAGACCCAGTACTTC.

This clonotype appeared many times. The CDR3 DNA follows: TGTGCCAGCAGCCAAGGAGGAGGGGTCCACGAGCAGTACTTC. It yields the protein CASSQGGGVHEQYF. This chain joins TRBV14 and TRBJ2-7, with D possibly matching TRBD2 (6 bases). The germline gives CDR1 SGHDN, CDR2 FVKESK. The V and J ends lost 1 base and 5 bases respectively, with 12 bases between them. The CDR3 extends over 14 amino acids.

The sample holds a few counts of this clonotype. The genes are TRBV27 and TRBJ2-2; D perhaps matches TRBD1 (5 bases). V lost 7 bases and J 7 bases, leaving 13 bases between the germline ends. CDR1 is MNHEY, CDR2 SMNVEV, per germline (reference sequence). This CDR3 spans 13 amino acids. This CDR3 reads CASNSGLDGELFF. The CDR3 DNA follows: TGTGCCAGCAACTCAGGGTTGGACGGGGAGCTGTTTTTT.

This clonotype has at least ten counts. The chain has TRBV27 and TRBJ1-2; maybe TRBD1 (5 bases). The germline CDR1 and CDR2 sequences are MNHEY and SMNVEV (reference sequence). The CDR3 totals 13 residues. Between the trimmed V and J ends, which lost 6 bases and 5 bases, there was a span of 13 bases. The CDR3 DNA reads TGTGCCAGCAGCCCTATGGAGGGGTATGGCTACACCTTC. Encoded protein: CASSPMEGYGYTF.

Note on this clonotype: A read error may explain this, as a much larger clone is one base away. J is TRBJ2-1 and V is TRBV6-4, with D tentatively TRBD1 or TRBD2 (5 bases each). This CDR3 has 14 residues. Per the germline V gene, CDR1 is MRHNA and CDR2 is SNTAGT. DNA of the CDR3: TGTGCCAGCAGCACCGGGACCGACCCCAATGTGCAGTTCTTC. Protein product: CASSTGTDPNVQFF.

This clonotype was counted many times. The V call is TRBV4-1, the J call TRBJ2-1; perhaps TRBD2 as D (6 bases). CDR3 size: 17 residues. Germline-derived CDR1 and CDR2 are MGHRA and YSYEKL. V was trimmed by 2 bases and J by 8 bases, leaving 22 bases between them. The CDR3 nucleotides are TGCGCCAGCAGCCAACTGACTCCCCCTGGGGGAGGCGATGAGCAGTTCTTC. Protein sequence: CASSQLTPPGGGDEQFF.

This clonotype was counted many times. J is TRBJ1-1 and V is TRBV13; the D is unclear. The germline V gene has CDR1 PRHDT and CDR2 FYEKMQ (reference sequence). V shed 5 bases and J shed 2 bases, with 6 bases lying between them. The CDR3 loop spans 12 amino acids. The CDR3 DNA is TGTGCCAGCAGCCAAGGAAACACTGAAGCTTTCTTT. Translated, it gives CASSQGNTEAFF.

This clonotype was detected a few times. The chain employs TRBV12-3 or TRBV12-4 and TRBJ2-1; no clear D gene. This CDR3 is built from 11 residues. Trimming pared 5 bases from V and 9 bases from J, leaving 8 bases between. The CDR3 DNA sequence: TGTGCCAGCAGTCGTCGGGCTGAGCAGTTCTTC. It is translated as CASSRRAEQFF.

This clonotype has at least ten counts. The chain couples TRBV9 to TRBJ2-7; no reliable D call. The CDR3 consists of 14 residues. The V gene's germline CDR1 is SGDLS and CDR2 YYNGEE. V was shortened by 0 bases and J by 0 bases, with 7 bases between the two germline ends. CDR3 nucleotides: TGTGCCAGCAGCGTAGCACTGGACTCCTACGAGCAGTACTTC. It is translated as CASSVALDSYEQYF.

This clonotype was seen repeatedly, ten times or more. The chain's CDR3 is CASSDGHLWEQYF. The CDR3 DNA reads as TGTGCCAGCAGTGATGGACACCTCTGGGAGCAGTACTTC. V usage is TRBV6-1 and J usage is TRBJ2-7; D may be TRBD1 (5 bases). Per germline, CDR1 MNHNS and CDR2 SASEGT. The ends were cut back, 3 bases at V and 7 bases at J, with 13 bases in the middle. This CDR3 region has 13 residues.

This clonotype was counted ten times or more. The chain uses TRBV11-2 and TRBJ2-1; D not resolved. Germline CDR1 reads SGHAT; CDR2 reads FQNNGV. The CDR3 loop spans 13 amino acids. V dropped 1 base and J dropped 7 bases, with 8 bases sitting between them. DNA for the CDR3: TGTGCCAGCAGCTTAGTCAGCTGGAATGAGCAGTTCTTC. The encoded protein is CASSLVSWNEQFF.

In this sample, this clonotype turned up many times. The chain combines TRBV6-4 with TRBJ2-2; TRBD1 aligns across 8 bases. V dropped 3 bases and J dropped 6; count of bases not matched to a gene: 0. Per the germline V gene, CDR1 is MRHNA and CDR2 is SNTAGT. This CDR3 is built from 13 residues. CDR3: CASSEGQAGELFF. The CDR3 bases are TGTGCCAGCAGTGAGGGACAGGCCGGGGAGCTGTTTTTT.

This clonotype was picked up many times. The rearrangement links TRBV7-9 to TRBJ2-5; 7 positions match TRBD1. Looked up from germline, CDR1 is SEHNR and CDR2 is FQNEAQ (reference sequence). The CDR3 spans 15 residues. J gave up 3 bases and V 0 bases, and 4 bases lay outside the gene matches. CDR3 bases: TGTGCCAGCAGCTTAGCGCCTCAGGGGGAAGAGACCCAGTACTTC. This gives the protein CASSLAPQGEETQYF.

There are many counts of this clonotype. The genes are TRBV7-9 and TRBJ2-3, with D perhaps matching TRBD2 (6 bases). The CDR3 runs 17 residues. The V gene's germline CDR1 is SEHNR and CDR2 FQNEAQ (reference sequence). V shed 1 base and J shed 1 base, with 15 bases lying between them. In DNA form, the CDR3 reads TGTGCCAGCAGCTTAGGACGCGGGATATGGGGCACAGATACGCAGTATTTT. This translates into CASSLGRGIWGTDTQYF. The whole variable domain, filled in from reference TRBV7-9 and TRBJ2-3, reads DTGVSQNPRHKITKRGQNVTFRCDPISEHNRLYWYRQTLGQGPEFLTYFQNEAQLEKSRLLSDRFSAERPKGSFSTLEIQRTEQGDSAMYLCASSLGRGIWGTDTQYFGPGTRLTVL.

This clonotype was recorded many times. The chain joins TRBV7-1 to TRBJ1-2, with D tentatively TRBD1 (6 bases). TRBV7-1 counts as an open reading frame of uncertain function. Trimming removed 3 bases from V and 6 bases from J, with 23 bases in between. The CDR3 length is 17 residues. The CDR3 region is CASSSTDRSRTLNGYTF. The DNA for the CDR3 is TGTGCCAGCAGCTCCACCGACAGGTCACGGACCTTAAATGGCTACACCTTC.

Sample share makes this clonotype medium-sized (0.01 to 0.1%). DNA of the CDR3: TGTGCCAGCAGTATTCGGCCGCAAGAGACCCAGTACTTC. Its protein is CASSIRPQETQYF. The chain combines TRBV6-2 or TRBV6-3 with TRBJ2-5; D not resolved. The germline gives CDR1 MNHEY, CDR2 SVGEGT. CDR3 size: 13 residues. V was cut by 5 bases and J by 2 bases, with 9 bases left in between.